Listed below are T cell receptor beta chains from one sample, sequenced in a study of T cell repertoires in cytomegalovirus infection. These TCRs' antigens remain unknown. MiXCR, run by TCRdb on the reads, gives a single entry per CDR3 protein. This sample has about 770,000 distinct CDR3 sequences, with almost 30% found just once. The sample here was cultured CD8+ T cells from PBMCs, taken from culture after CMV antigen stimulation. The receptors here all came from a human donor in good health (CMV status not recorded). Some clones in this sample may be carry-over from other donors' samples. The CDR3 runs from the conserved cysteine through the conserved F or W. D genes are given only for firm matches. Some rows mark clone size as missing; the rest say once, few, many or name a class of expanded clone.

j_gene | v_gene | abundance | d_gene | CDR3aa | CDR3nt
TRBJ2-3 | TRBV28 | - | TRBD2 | CASSPPYSGGAADTQYF | TGTGCCAGCAGCCCTCCCTATAGCGGGGGGGCAGCAGATACGCAGTATTTT
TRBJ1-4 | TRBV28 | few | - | CASSLFLTGGFNEKLFF | TGTGCCAGCAGTTTATTCTTGACAGGAGGATTTAATGAAAAACTGTTTTTT
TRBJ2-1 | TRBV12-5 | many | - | CASGRGLGDNEQFF | TGTGCTAGTGGTCGGGGACTGGGAGACAATGAGCAGTTCTTC
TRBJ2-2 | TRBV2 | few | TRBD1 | CASFVGQGRTGELFF | TGTGCCAGCTTCGTCGGACAGGGGCGCACCGGGGAGCTGTTTTTT
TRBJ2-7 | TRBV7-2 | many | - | CASSLGGGGFDEQYF | TGTGCCAGCAGCTTAGGAGGTGGAGGGTTCGACGAGCAGTACTTC
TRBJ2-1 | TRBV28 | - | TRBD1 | CASSPGGQGDYNEQFF | TGTGCCAGCAGTCCCGGAGGACAGGGGGACTACAATGAGCAGTTCTTC
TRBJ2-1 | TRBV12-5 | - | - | CASGLSAYNEQFF | TGTGCTAGTGGTTTGTCGGCCTACAATGAGCAGTTCTTC
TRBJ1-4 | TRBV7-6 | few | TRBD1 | CASSWDRENEKLFF | TGTGCCAGCAGCTGGGACAGGGAAAATGAAAAACTGTTTTTT
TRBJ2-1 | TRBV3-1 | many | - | CASSQSGGGYNEQFF | TGTGCCAGCAGCCAATCGGGGGGCGGCTACAATGAGCAGTTCTTC
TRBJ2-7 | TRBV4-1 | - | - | CASSQESGAYEQYF | TGCGCCAGCAGCCAAGAATCCGGCGCGTACGAGCAGTACTTC
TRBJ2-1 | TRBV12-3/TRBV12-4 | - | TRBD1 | CASDRDRGANEQFF | TGTGCCAGCGATCGGGACAGGGGGGCCAATGAGCAGTTCTTC
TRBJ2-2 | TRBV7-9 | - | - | CASSLLQPDGWELFF | TGTGCCAGCAGCTTATTACAGCCCGATGGCTGGGAGCTGTTTTTT
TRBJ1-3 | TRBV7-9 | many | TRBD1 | CASSGQGEENTIYF | TGTGCCAGCAGCGGACAGGGAGAGGAAAACACCATATATTTT
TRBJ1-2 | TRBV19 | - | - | CASSPLGAGYGYTF | TGTGCCAGTAGTCCCCTCGGGGCGGGGTATGGCTACACCTTC
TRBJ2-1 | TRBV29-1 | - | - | CSVEKAESSYNEQFF | TGCAGCGTTGAAAAGGCAGAATCCTCCTACAATGAGCAGTTCTTC
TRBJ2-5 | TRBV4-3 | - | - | CASSQDWANQETQYF | TGCGCCAGCAGCCAAGATTGGGCCAACCAAGAGACCCAGTACTTC
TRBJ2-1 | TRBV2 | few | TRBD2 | CASGLAGAREQFF | TGTGCCAGCGGACTAGCGGGGGCTCGAGAGCAGTTCTTC
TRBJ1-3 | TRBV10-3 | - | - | CAIREYRENGNTIYF | TGTGCCATCAGAGAGTACAGGGAGAATGGAAACACCATATATTTT
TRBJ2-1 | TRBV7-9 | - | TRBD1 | CASSYAGTGLDEQFF | TGTGCCAGCAGCTATGCCGGGACAGGCCTCGATGAGCAGTTCTTC
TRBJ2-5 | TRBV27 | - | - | CASSLVPGPKRETQYF | TGTGCCAGCAGTTTAGTTCCGGGGCCAAAGAGGGAGACCCAGTACTTC
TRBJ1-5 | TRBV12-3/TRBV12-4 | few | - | CASSPVDSNQPQHF | TGTGCCAGCAGCCCTGTCGACAGCAATCAGCCCCAGCATTTT
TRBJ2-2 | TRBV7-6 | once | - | CVSSLGEDRSGLFF | TGTGTCAGCAGCTTAGGGGAGGACAGGAGCGGGCTGTTTTTT
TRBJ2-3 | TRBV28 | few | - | CASSGTDHRGDTQYF | TGTGCCAGCAGCGGGACGGATCACCGGGGCGATACGCAGTATTTT
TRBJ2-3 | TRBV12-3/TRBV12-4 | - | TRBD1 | CASSPGQGWDTQYF | TGTGCCAGCAGTCCGGGACAGGGGTGGGATACGCAGTATTTT
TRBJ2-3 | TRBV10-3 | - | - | CAISESPGYTDTQYF | TGTGCCATCAGTGAGTCCCCAGGGTACACAGATACGCAGTATTTT
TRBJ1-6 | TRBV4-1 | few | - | CASSQEAGEYNSPLHF | TGCGCCAGCAGCCAAGAGGCAGGGGAATATAATTCACCCCTCCACTTT
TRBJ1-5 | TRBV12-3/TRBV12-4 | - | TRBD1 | CASSLDRGISVPQHF | TGTGCCAGCAGTTTGGACAGGGGGATTTCAGTGCCCCAGCATTTT
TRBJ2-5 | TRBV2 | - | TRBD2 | CASKGGSRETQYF | TGTGCCAGCAAGGGAGGGAGTCGAGAGACCCAGTACTTC
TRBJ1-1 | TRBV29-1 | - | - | CSVAVIGTEAFF | TGCAGCGTTGCAGTAATTGGCACTGAAGCTTTCTTT
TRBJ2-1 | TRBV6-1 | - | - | CASRDSSLYNEQFF | TGTGCCAGCAGGGACAGCAGTCTCTACAATGAGCAGTTCTTC
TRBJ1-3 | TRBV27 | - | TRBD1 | CASSLSAGGGNTIYF | TGTGCCAGCAGTTTATCGGCAGGGGGTGGAAACACCATATATTTT
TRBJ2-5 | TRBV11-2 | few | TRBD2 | CASSPGRGQYQETQYF | TGTGCCAGCAGCCCCGGGAGGGGCCAGTACCAAGAGACCCAGTACTTC
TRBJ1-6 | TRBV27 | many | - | CASSPTGKGRSPLHF | TGTGCCAGCAGTCCTACGGGGAAGGGGAGATCACCCCTCCACTTT
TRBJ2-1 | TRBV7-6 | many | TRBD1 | CASVQGLSSYNEQFF | TGTGCCAGCGTACAGGGGCTAAGTTCCTACAATGAGCAGTTCTTC
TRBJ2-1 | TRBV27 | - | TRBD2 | CASSTSTSGGQLEQFF | TGTGCCAGCAGTACCTCAACTAGCGGGGGGCAACTTGAGCAGTTCTTC
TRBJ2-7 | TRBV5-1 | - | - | CASSSNLGWTGRDNYEQYF | TGCGCCAGCAGCTCGAATTTGGGATGGACGGGGCGGGATAACTACGAGCAGTACTTC
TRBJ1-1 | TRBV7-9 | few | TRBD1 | CASSFDRDRGQNTEAFF | TGTGCCAGCAGCTTCGACCGGGACAGGGGGCAGAACACTGAAGCTTTCTTT
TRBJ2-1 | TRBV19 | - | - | CAVKIWGEQFF | TGTGCCGTAAAGATCTGGGGCGAGCAGTTCTTC
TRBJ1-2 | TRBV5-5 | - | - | CASSSTGTPNYGYTF | TGTGCCAGCAGCTCAACCGGGACTCCAAACTATGGCTACACCTTC
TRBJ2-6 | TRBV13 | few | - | CASSLKKWGYSGANVLTF | TGTGCCAGCAGCCTCAAAAAATGGGGATACTCTGGGGCCAACGTCCTGACTTTC
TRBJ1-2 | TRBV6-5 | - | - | CASSYSRADGYTF | TGTGCCAGCAGTTACTCGCGTGCAGATGGCTACACCTTC
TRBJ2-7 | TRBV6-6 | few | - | CASGIGLTVSSYEQYF | TGTGCCAGCGGCATAGGGTTGACGGTGAGCTCCTACGAGCAGTACTTC
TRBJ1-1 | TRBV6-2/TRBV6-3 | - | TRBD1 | CASSYNPTGFETEAFF | TGTGCCAGCAGTTACAATCCGACAGGGTTTGAAACTGAAGCTTTCTTT